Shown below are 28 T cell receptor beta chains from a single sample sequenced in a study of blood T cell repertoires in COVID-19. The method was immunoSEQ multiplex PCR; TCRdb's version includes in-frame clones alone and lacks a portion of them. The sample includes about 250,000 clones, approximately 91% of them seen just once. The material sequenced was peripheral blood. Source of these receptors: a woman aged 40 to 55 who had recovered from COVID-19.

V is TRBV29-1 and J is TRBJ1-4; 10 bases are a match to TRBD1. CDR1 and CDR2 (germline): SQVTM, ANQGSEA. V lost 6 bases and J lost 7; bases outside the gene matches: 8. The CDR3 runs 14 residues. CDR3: CSVSRDRGGEKLFF. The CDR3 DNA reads TGCAGCGTGAGCCGGGACAGGGGCGGTGAAAAACTGTTTTTT.

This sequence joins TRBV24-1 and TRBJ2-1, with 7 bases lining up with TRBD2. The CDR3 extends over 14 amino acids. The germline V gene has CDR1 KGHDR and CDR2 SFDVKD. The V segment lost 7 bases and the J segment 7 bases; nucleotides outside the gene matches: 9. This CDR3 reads CATRGPAGGNEQFF. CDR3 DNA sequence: TGTGCCACCAGAGGACCGGCCGGGGGGAATGAGCAGTTCTTC.

The CDR3 loop is CAISESDGGNSPLHF. The CDR3 region has the DNA TGTGCCATCAGTGAGTCCGACGGGGGGAATTCACCCCTCCACTTT. This rearrangement joins TRBV10-3 to TRBJ1-6; maybe TRBD1 (5 bases). Germline V gives CDR1 ENHRY, CDR2 SYGVKD. This CDR3 region has 15 residues. V was trimmed by 0 bases and J by 7 bases, leaving 10 bases between them.

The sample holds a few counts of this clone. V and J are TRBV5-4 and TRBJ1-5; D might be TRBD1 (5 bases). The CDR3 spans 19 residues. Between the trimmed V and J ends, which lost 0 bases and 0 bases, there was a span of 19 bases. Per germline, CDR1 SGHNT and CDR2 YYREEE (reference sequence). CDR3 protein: CASSLAGARAADSNQPQHF. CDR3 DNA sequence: TGTGCCAGCAGCTTGGCTGGGGCCCGGGCAGCAGATAGCAATCAGCCCCAGCATTTT.

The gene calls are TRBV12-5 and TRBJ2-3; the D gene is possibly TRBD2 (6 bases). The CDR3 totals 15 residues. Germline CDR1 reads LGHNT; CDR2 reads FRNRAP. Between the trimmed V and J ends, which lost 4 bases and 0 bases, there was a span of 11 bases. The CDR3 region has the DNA TGTGCTAGTGGTTCGGCGGGGTCTAGCACAGATACGCAGTATTTT. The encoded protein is CASGSAGSSTDTQYF.

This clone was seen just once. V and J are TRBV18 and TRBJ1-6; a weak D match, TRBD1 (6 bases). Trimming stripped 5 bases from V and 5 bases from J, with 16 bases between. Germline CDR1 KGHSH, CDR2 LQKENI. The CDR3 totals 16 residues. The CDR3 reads CASSNRQVSDNSPLHF. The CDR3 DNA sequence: TGTGCCAGCTCAAATAGACAGGTCAGCGATAATTCACCCCTCCACTTT.

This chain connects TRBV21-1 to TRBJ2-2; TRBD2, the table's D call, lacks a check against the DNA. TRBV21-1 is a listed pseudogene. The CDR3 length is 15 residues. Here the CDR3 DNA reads TGTGCCAGTAGCCTTGAAAGCGGGATACCCCGGGGAGCTGTTTTT. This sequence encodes CASSLESGIPRGAVF.

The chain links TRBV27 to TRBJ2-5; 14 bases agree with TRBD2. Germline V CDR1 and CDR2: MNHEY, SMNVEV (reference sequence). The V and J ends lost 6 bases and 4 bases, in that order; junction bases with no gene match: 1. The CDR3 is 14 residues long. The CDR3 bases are TGTGCCAGCAGCGGGACTAGCGGGGGAGAGACCCAGTACTTC. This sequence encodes CASSGTSGGETQYF.

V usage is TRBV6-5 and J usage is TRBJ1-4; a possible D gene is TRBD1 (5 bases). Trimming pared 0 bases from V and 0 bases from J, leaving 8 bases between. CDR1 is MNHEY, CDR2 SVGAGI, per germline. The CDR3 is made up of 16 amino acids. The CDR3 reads CASSYSNRPTNEKLFF. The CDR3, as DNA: TGTGCCAGCAGTTACTCGAACAGGCCAACTAATGAAAAACTGTTTTTT.

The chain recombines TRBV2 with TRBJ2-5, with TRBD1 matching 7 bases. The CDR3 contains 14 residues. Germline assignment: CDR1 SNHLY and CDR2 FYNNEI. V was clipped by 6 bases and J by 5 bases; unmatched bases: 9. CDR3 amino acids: CASRIQGPGETQYF. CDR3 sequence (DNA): TGTGCCAGCAGGATACAGGGGCCCGGGGAGACCCAGTACTTC.

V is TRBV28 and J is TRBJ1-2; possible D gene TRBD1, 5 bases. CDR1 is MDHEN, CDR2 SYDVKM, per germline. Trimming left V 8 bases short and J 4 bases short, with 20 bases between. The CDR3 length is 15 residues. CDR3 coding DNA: TGTGCCAGCCTCTTGACGACAGCTGCGACCTATGGCTACACCTTC. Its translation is CASLLTTAATYGYTF.

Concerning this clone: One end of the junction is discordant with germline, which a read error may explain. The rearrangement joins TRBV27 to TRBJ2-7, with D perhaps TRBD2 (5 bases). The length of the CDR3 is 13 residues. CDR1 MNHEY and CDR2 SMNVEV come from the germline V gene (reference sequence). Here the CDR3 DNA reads TGTGCCAGCAGCTTCCTACAGCGGCTAGGTTCGGACTTC. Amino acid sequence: CASSFLQRLGSDF.

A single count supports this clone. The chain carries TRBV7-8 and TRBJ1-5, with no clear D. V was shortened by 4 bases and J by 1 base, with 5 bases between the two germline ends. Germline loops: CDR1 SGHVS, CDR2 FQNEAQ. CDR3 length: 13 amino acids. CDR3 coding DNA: TGTGCCAGCAGCTCTGTAAGCAATCAGCCCCAGCATTTT. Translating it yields CASSSVSNQPQHF.

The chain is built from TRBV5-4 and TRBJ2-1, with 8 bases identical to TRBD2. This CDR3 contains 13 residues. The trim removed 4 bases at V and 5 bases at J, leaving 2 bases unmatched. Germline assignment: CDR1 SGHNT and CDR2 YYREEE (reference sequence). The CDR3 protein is CASSVSGNNEQFF. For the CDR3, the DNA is TGTGCCAGCAGCGTTAGCGGGAACAATGAGCAGTTCTTC.

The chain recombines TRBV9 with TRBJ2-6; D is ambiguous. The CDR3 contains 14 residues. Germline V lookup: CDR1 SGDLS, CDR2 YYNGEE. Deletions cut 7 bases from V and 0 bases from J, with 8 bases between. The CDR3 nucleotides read TGTGCCAGCTCACCCAGCTCTGGGGCCAACGTCCTGACTTTC. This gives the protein CASSPSSGANVLTF.

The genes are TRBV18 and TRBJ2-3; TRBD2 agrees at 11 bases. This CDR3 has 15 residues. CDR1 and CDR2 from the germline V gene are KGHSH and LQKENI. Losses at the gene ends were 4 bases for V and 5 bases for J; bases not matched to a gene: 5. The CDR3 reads CASSRTSGSKDTQYF. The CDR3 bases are TGTGCCAGCTCACGGACTAGCGGGTCTAAAGATACGCAGTATTTT.

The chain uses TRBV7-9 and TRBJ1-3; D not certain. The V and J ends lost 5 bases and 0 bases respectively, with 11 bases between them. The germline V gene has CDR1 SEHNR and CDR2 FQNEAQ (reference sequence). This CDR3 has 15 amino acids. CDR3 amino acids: CASSPGRVSGNTIYF. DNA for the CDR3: TGTGCCAGCAGCCCCGGGAGGGTCTCTGGAAACACCATATATTTT.

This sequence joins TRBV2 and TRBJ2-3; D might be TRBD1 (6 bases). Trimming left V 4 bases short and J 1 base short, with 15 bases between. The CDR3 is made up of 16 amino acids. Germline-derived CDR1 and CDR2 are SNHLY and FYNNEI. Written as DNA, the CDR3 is TGTGCCAGCAGTGGGAACAGGGCGGGCGGCACAGATACGCAGTATTTT. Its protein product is CASSGNRAGGTDTQYF.

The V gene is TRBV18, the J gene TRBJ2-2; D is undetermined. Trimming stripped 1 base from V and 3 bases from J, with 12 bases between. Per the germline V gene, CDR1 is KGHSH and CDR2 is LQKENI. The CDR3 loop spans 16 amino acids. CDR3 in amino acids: CASSPRSGSDTGELFF. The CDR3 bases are TGTGCCAGCTCACCACGTTCTGGAAGCGACACCGGGGAGCTGTTTTTT. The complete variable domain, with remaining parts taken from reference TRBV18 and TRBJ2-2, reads NAGVMQNPRHLVRRRGQEARLRCSPMKGHSHVYWYRQLPEEGLKFMVYLQKENIIDESGMPKERFSAEFPKEGPSILRIQQVVRGDSAAYFCASSPRSGSDTGELFFGEGSRLTVL.

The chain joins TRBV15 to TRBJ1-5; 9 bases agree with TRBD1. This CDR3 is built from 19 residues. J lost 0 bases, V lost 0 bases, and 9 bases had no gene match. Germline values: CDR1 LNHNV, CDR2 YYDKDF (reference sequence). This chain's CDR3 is CATSRDPRTGVYSNQPQHF. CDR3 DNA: TGTGCCACCAGCAGAGATCCTCGGACAGGGGTTTATAGCAATCAGCCCCAGCATTTT.

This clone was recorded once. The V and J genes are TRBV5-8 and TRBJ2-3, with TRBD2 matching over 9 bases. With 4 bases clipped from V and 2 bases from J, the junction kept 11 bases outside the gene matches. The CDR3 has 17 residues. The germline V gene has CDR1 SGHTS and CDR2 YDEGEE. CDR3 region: CASSPRYAGGFTDTQYF. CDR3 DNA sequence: TGTGCCAGCAGCCCCCGGTACGCGGGAGGGTTCACAGATACGCAGTATTTT.

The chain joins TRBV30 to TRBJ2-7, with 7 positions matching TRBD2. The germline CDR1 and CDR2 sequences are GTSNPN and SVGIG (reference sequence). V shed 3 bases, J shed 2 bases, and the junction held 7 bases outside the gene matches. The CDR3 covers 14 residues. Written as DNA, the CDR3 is TGTGCCTGGAGCCCCGGCCGGGGGGCCTACGAGCAGTACTTC. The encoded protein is CAWSPGRGAYEQYF.

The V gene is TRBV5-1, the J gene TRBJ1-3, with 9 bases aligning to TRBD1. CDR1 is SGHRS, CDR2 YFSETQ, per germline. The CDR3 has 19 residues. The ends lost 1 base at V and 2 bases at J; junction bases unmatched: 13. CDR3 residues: CASSLHPVNRGQAGNTIYF. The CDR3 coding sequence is TGCGCCAGCAGCTTGCACCCCGTGAACAGGGGGCAAGCTGGAAACACCATATATTTT.

The CDR3 region is CASSGLAGDTGELFF. CDR3 DNA: TGTGCCAGCAGCGGGCTAGCGGGAGATACCGGGGAGCTGTTTTTT. The chain recombines TRBV5-4 with TRBJ2-2, with 10 nucleotides matching TRBD2. There are 15 residues in the CDR3. The germline V gene has CDR1 SGHNT and CDR2 YYREEE (reference sequence). V dropped 4 bases and J dropped 5; count of bases not matched to a gene: 5.

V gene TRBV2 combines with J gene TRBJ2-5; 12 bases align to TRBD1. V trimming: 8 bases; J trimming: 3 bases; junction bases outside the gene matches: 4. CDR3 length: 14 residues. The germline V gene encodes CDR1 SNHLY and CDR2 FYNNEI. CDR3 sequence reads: CASGGTGGKETQYF. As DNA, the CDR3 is TGTGCCAGCGGGGGGACAGGGGGCAAAGAGACCCAGTACTTC.

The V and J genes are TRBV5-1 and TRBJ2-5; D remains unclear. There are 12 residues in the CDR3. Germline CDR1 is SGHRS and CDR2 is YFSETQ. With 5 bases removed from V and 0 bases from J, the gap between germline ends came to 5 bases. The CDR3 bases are TGCGCCAGCAGAGCGAACCAAGAGACCCAGTACTTC. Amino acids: CASRANQETQYF.

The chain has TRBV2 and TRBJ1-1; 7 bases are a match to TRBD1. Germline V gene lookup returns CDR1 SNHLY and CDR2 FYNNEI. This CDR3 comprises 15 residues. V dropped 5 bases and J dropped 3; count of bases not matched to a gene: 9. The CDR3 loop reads CASSPQGEGHTEAFF. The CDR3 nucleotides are TGTGCCAGCAGTCCCCAGGGGGAAGGCCACACTGAAGCTTTCTTT.

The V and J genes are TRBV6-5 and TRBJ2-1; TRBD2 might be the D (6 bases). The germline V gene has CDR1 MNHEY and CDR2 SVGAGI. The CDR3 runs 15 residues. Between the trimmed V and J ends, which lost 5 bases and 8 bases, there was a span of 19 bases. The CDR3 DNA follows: TGTGCCAGCAGTCCCGGAGGGATAGCCTTCGATGAGCAGTTCTTC. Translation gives CASSPGGIAFDEQFF.